This TCR beta chain was identified during a study of T cells in Graves' hyperthyroidism and ophthalmopathy. General study results and limits: The majority of expanded thyroid clonotypes above 0.001 also appeared in blood.

CDR3 size: 14 residues. The germline V gene encodes CDR1 MNHNS and CDR2 SASEGT. V was shortened by 5 bases and J by 11 bases, with 21 bases between the two germline ends. This clonotype was counted a few times. The antigen is not known. TCR beta CDR3 regions were amplified from RNA transcripts. With the HTBI primer set, the TCR CDR3 went through a first round of RT-PCR. TCRdb ran MiXCR on the multiplex PCR reads and lists one entry per CDR3 protein. The data show around 520,000 distinct CDR3 sequences, around 24% seen once. Every diagnosis used clinical symptoms, serum thyroxine and TRAb, thyroid ultrasound and orbital computed tomography.

This receptor was identified in a woman aged 25 to 39 with Graves' ophthalmopathy. The rearrangement uses TRBV6-1 and TRBJ1-1; D ambiguous. Sequencing was performed on blood. The CDR3 protein is CASSLLPNPVEAFF. As DNA, the CDR3 is TGTGCCAGCAGTCTTTTGCCCAACCCGGTCGAGGCTTTCTTT.